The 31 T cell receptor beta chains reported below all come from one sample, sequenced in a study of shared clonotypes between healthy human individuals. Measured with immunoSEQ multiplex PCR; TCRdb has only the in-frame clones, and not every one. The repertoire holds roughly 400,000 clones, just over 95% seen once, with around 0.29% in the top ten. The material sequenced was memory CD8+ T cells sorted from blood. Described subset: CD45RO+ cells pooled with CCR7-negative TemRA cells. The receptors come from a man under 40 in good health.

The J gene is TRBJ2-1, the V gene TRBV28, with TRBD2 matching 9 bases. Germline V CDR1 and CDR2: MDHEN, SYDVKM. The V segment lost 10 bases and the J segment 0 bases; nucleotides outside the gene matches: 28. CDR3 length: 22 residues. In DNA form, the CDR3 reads TGTGCCACACTCTGGGCGACAGGGAGGTTTGTTAGCGGGAGTAGCTCCTACAATGAGCAGTTCTTC. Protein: CATLWATGRFVSGSSSYNEQFF.

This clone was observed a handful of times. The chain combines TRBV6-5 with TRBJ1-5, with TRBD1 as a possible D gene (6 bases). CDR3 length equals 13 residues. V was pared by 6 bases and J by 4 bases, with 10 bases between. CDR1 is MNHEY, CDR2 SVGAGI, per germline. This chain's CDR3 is CASRPDRNQPQHF. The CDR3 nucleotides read TGTGCCAGCAGGCCCGACAGGAATCAGCCCCAGCATTTT.

The CDR3 coding sequence is TGCGCCAGCAGTCGGTACCGGGAGAATGGAGAGACCCAGTACTTC. Translated: CASSRYRENGETQYF. The gene calls are TRBV23-1 and TRBJ2-5; tentatively, D is TRBD2 (6 bases). TRBV23-1 is an open reading frame, and its role is uncertain. Between the trimmed V and J ends, which lost 4 bases and 4 bases, there was a span of 16 bases. The CDR3 covers 15 residues.

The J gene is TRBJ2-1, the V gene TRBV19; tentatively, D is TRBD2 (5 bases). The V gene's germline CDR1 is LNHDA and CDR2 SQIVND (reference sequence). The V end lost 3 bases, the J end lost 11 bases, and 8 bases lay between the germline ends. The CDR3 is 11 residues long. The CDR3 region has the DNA TGTGCCAGTAGTATCTCGGGGAAGCAGTTCTTC. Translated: CASSISGKQFF.

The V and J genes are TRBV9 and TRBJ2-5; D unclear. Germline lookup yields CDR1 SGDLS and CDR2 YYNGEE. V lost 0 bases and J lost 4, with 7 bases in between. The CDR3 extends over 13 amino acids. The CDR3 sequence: CASSVGPAETQYF. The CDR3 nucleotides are TGTGCCAGCAGCGTAGGTCCGGCAGAGACCCAGTACTTC.

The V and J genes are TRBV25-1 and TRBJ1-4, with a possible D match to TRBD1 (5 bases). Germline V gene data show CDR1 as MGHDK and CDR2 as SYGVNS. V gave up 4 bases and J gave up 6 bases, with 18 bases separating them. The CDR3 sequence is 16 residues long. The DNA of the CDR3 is TGTGCCAGCAGTGGCCGGGACGGGGTCCGTGATGAAAAACTGTTTTTT. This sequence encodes CASSGRDGVRDEKLFF.

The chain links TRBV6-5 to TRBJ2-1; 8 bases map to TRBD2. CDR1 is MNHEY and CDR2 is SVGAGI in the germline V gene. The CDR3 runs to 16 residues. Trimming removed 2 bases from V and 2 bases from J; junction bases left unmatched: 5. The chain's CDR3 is CASSYLSGLAYNEQFF. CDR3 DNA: TGTGCCAGCAGTTACCTATCGGGACTAGCCTACAATGAGCAGTTCTTC.

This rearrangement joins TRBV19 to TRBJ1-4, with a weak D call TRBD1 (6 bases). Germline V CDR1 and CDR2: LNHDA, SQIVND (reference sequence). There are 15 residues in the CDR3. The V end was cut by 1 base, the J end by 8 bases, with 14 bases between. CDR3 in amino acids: CASSIAVDRREKLFF. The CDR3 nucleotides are TGTGCCAGTAGTATAGCTGTCGACAGGCGGGAAAAACTGTTTTTT.

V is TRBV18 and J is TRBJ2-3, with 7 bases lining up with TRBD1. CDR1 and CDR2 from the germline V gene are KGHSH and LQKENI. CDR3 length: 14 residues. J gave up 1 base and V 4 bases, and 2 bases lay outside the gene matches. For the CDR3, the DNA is TGTGCCAGCTCACAGGGGGCTGGCACAGATACGCAGTATTTT. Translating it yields CASSQGAGTDTQYF.

DNA for the CDR3: TGTGCCAGCAGCTTAGTAAACAGGGGGGCCGGGGAGCTGTTTTTT. This sequence encodes CASSLVNRGAGELFF. The chain combines TRBV7-8 with TRBJ2-2; 8 bases align to TRBD1. Germline V gene data show CDR1 as SGHVS and CDR2 as FQNEAQ. CDR3 length: 15 amino acids. Trimming took 1 base from V and 6 from J; bases not matched to a gene: 4.

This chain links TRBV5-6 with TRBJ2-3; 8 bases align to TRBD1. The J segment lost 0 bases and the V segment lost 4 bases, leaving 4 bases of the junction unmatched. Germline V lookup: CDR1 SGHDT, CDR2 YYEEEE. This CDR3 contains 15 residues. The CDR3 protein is CASSRQGWSTDTQYF. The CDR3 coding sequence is TGTGCCAGCAGCCGACAGGGGTGGAGCACAGATACGCAGTATTTT.

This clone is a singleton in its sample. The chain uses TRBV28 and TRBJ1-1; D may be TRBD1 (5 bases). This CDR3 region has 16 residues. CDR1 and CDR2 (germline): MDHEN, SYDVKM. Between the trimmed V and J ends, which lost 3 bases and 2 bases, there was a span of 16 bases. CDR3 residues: CASSLLYGTANTEAFF. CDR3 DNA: TGTGCCAGCAGTTTGCTTTATGGGACGGCCAACACTGAAGCTTTCTTT.

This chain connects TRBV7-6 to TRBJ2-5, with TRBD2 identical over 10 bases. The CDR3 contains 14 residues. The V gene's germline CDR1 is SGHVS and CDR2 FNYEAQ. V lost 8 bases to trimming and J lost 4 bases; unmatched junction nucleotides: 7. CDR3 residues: CASSEREGRETQYF. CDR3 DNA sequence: TGTGCCAGCTCTGAGCGGGAGGGCCGAGAGACCCAGTACTTC.

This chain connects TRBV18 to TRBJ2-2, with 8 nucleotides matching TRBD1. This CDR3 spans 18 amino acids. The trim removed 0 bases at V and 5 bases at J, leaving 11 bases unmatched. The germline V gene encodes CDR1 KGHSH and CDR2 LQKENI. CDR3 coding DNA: TGTGCCAGCTCACCACCATCAGGGGGCGGATTGCTAACCGGGGAGCTGTTTTTT. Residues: CASSPPSGGGLLTGELFF.

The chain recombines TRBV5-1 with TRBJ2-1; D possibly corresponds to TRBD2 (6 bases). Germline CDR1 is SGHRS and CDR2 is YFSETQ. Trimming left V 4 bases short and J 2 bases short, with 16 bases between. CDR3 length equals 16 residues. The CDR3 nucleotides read TGCGCCAGCAGCGCCCGTTCAGGACTAACCTACAATGAGCAGTTCTTC. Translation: CASSARSGLTYNEQFF.

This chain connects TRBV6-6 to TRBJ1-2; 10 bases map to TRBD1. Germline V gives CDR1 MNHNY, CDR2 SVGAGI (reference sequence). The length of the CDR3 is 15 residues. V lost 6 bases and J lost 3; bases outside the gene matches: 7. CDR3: CASRTGTGDDYGYTF. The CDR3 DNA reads TGTGCCAGCAGAACCGGGACAGGGGACGACTATGGCTACACCTTC.

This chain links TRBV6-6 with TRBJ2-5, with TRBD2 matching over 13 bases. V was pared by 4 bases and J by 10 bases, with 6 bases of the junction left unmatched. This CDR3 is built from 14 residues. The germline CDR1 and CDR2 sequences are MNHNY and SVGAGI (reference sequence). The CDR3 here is CASSSQGLAGIQYF. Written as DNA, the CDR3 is TGTGCCAGCAGTTCCCAGGGACTAGCGGGAATCCAGTACTTC.

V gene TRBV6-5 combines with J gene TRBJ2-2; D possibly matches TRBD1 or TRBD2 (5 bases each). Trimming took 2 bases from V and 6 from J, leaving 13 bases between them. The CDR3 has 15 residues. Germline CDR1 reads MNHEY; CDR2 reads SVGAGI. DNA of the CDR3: TGTGCCAGCAGTTACGCCGGGACGCGCCCCGGGGAGCTGTTTTTT. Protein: CASSYAGTRPGELFF.

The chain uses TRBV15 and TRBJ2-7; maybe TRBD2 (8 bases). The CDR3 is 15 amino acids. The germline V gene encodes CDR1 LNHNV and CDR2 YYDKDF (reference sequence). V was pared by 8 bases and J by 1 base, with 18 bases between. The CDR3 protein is CATGGGQGGSYEQYF. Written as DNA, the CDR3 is TGTGCCACCGGCGGGGGGCAGGGGGGATCCTACGAGCAGTACTTC.

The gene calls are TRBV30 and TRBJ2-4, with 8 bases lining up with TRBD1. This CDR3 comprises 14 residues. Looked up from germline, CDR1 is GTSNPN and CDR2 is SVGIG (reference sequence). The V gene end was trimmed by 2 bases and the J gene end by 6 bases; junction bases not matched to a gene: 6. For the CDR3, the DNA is TGTGCCTGGAGTACCGGACAGGGAACAAACATTCAGTACTTC. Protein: CAWSTGQGTNIQYF. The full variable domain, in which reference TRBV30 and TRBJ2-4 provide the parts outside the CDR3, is SQTIHQWPATLVQPVGSPLSLECTVEGTSNPNLYWYRQAAGRGLQLLFYSVGIGQISSEVPQNLSASRPQDRQFILSSKKLLLSDSGFYLCAWSTGQGTNIQYFGAGTRLSVL.

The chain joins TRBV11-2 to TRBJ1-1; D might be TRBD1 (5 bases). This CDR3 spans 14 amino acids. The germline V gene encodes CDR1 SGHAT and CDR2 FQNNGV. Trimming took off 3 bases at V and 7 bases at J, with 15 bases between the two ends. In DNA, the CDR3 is TGTGCCAGCAGCTTCTCCCCTTACAGGAATGAAGCTTTCTTT. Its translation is CASSFSPYRNEAFF. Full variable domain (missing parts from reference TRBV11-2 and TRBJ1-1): EAGVAQSPRYKIIEKRQSVAFWCNPISGHATLYWYQQILGQGPKLLIQFQNNGVVDDSQLPKDRFSAERLKGVDSTLKIQPAKLEDSAVYLCASSFSPYRNEAFFGQGTRLTVV.

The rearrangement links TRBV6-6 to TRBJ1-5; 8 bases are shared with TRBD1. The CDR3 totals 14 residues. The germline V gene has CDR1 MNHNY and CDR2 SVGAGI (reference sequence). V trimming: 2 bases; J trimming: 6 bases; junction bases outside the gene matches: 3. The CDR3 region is CASSYTDRGQPQHF. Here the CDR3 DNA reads TGTGCCAGCAGTTACACCGACAGGGGTCAGCCCCAGCATTTT.

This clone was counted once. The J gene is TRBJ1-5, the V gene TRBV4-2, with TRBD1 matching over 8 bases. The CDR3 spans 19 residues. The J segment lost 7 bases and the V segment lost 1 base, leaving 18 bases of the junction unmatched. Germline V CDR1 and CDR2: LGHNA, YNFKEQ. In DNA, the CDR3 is TGTGCCAGCAGCCAAGGCCTACAGGGGGGAATGGGTGGGGGACAGCCCCAGCATTTT. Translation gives CASSQGLQGGMGGGQPQHF.

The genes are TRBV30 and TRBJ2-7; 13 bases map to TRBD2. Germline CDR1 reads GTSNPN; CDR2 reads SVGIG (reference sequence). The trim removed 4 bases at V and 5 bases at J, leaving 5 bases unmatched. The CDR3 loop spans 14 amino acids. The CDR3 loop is CAWNKGLAGDEQYF. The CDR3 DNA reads TGTGCCTGGAATAAAGGACTAGCGGGAGACGAGCAGTACTTC.

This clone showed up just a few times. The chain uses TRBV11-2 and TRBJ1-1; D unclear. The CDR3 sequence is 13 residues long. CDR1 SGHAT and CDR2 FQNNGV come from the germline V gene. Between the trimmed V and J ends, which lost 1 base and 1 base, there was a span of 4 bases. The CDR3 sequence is CASSLAGNTEAFF. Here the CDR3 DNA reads TGTGCCAGCAGCTTAGCAGGGAACACTGAAGCTTTCTTT. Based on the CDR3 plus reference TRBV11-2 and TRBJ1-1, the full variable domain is EAGVAQSPRYKIIEKRQSVAFWCNPISGHATLYWYQQILGQGPKLLIQFQNNGVVDDSQLPKDRFSAERLKGVDSTLKIQPAKLEDSAVYLCASSLAGNTEAFFGQGTRLTVV.

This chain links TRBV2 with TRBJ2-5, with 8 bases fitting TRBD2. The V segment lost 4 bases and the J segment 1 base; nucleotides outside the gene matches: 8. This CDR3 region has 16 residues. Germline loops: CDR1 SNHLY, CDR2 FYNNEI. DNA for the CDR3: TGTGCCAGCAGTGTGGGTCGAGCGGGAGCCCAAGAGACCCAGTACTTC. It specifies CASSVGRAGAQETQYF.

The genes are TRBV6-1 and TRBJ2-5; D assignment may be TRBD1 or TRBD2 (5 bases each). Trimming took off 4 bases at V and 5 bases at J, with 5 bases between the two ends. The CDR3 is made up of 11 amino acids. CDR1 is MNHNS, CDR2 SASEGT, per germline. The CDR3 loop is CASSGGETQYF. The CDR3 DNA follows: TGTGCCAGCAGTGGGGGGGAGACCCAGTACTTC.

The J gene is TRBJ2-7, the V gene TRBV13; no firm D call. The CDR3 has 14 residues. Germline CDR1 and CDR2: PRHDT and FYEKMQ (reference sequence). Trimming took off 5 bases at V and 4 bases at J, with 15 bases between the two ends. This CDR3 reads CASSPYGDWYEQYF. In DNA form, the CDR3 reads TGTGCCAGCAGCCCCTATGGGGATTGGTACGAGCAGTACTTC.

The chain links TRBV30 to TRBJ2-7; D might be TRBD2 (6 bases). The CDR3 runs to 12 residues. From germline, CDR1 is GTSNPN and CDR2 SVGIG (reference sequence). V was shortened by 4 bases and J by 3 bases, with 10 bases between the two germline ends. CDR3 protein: CAWKAGSYEQYF. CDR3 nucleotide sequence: TGTGCCTGGAAAGCGGGTAGCTACGAGCAGTACTTC.

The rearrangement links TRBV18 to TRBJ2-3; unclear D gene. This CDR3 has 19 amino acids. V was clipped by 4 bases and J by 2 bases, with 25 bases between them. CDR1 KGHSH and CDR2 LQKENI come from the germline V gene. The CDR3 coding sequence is TGTGCCAGCTCACTATTTCGGACCAACTCTTTGCCCACCACAGATACGCAGTATTTT. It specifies CASSLFRTNSLPTTDTQYF.

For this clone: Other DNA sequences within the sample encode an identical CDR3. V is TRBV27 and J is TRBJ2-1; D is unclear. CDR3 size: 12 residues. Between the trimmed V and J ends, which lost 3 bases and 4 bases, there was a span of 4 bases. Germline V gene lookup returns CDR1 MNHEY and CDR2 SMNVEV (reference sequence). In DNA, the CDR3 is TGTGCCAGCAGTTTGGGTTACAATGAGCAGTTCTTC. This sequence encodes CASSLGYNEQFF.